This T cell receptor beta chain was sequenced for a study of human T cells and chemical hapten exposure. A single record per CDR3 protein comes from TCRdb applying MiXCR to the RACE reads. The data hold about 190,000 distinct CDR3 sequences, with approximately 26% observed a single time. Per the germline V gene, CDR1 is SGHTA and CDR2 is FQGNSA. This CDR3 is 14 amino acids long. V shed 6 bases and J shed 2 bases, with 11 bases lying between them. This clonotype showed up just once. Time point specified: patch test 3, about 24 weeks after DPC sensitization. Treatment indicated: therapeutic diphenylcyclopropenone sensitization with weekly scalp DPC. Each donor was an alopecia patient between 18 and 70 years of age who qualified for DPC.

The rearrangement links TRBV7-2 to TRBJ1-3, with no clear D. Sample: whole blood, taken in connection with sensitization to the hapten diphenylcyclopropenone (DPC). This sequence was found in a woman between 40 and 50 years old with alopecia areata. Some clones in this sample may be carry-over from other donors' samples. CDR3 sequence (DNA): TGTGCCAGCAGGGAACGTTATACTGGAAACACCATATATTTT. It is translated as CASRERYTGNTIYF.